This T cell receptor (beta chain) originates from a study of blood T cell repertoires in COVID-19 (dated by TCRdb to between 2020 and 2021). About the investigation overall: The collaborator samples originated in the United States, Italy and Spain and spanned the acute and convalescent phases of COVID-19. The dataset comprised deeply sampled blood TCRbeta repertoires from subjects exposed to, actively infected with, or recovered from COVID-19. A de-identified subject ID, COVID-19 status, age in years and sex were almost always included in the sample metadata. The material from the prospective study consisted of cDNA or gDNA derived from T cells, B-cell-depleted T cells, or PBMCs. Samples were obtained from the ongoing ImmuneRACE study (first 160 participants) and from 1,254 subjects provided by 6 global collaborators. Where available, HLA class I and class II types were obtained from metadata supplied by the sample provider rather than from assay-based typing. The repertoires were made available in a free public database intended to serve as a resource for research on the immune response to SARS-CoV-2.

The CDR3 contains 14 residues, cysteine and phenylalanine counted. Just CDR3 DNA is preserved here, 42 bases in frame from base 1. Sequences LNHDA (CDR1) and SQIVND (CDR2) are obtained from the germline V gene (reference sequence). V is clipped by 3 bases and J by 3 bases, and the sequence between their germline boundaries is 9 bases long. Comments on this clone: The specificity of this receptor is unknown. The sample holds no much larger clone one base away, and base qualities are not on file.

General study outcomes and caveats: How much clinical and demographic metadata was included differed by source and by participant, and the metadata was provided uncurated.

The immunoSEQ Assay, a bias-controlled multiplex PCR, was used to amplify TCRbeta CDR3 regions from genomic DNA. The original pipeline was this. Nucleated cell counts per sample were estimated from amplification of reference gene primers within the assay. Sequence reads were collapsed and filtered to measure the absolute abundance of every unique TCRbeta CDR3 rearrangement. For each sample, productive Simpson clonality was calculated as the square root of Simpson's diversity index across productive rearrangements. The table was pulled from immuneACCESS by TCRdb, which kept in-frame rearrangements only. Such tables lose some clones; where checked, under half of the loss comes from unresolved V genes, and the rest has no known cause. The D gene and trimming were derived from the DNA, and the V and J assignments and clone size from that table. The sample has 40,000 to 50,000 clones on record, 89% of them singletons. About 0.36% of the sample lies in the top ten.

Whole blood was collected in K2EDTA tubes by collaborating institutions according to the institutions' own protocols. Collaborator samples were shipped for TCRbeta analysis as frozen whole blood, isolated PBMCs, or DNA extracted from either sample type. Sample: peripheral blood. This chain joins TRBV19 to TRBJ1-5; matching of 6 bases hints at TRBD1 as the D gene. The sequence came from a human donor in a cohort sampled during active COVID-19. The nucleotides are TGTGCCAGTAGTATCGGACAGCCCAATCAGCCCCAGCATTTT. Its protein product is CASSIGQPNQPQHF.